This TCR beta chain was identified in a study of cytomegalovirus exposure and HLA in healthy donors. In its sample, this clone was seen once. Its matching antigen is unknown. The ends lost 7 bases at V and 11 bases at J; junction bases unmatched: 13. Germline V gives CDR1 SNHLY, CDR2 FYNNEI. This CDR3 has 13 residues. Data came from immunoSEQ multiplex PCR; TCRdb stores just in-frame clones and leaves some out. The table includes about 150,000 clones, around 84% detected once. Overall study findings and caveats: According to reports, the classifier identified cytomegalovirus status with high specificity and sensitivity. Most TCR sequences were uncommon, yet certain public TCRs appeared in many donors.

While the first cohort had fewer than 850 subjects, the donors belonged to the separate validation cohort of about 120 subjects. The specimen sequenced was PBMCs. The sequence derives from a human donor in good health. The chain employs TRBV2 and TRBJ1-1; 7 positions match TRBD1. In nucleotides, the CDR3 is TGTGCCAGCAAAAAGCCACAGGGGTTGGAGGCTTTCTTT. This codes for CASKKPQGLEAFF.